Below, one TCR beta chain is given with its context. The V gene's germline CDR1 is KGHSH and CDR2 LQKENI. There are 17 residues in the CDR3. The V and J ends lost 5 bases and 0 bases, in that order; junction bases with no gene match: 9. A TCRbeta library incorporating unique molecular identifiers was prepared. TCRdb re-called the PCR reads through MiXCR, storing one row per CDR3 protein. In the table there are a few hundred thousand distinct CDR3 sequences, approximately 12% of which are singletons. This specimen comes from a study of T-cell reconstitution after alpha-beta-depleted transplantation in children.

Sequenced material: PBMCs from the stem cell graft donor, taken from the stem cell graft. The source of this sequence is a human donor who donated a stem cell graft to a child with combined immunodeficiency. The chain is built from TRBV18 and TRBJ1-5, with 8 bases fitting TRBD1. CDR3 DNA: TGTGCCAGCTCAGAGGGACAGGTACTATATAGCAATCAGCCCCAGCATTTT. Protein sequence: CASSEGQVLYSNQPQHF.